This TCR beta chain emerged from a study of cytomegalovirus exposure and HLA in healthy donors. This cohort consisted of healthy bone marrow donors. Study-level findings and limits: Productive status was seen about 90% or about 30% of the time for most TCR beta V segments in an earlier analysis. Roughly uniform depth of sequencing across donors was assumed in presence/absence analyses.

To note about this clone: Antigen: not known.

A multiplex PCR was run with 60 Vbeta primers and 13 Jbeta primers. Sequencing used immunoSEQ multiplex PCR; TCRdb keeps in-frame clones, though not all of them. The sample shows under 130,000 clones, more than 80% of them seen only once. Trimming left V 4 bases short and J 5 bases short, with 8 bases between. Germline V lookup: CDR1 SGHTA, CDR2 FQGNSA. CDR3 length: 12 amino acids. Specimen: PBMCs. This receptor was obtained from a young man in good health and CMV-seronegative. This chain joins TRBV7-2 and TRBJ1-1; D is uncertain. CDR3 residues: CASSSRWTEAFF. The CDR3 coding sequence is TGTGCCAGCAGCTCTAGGTGGACTGAAGCTTTCTTT.